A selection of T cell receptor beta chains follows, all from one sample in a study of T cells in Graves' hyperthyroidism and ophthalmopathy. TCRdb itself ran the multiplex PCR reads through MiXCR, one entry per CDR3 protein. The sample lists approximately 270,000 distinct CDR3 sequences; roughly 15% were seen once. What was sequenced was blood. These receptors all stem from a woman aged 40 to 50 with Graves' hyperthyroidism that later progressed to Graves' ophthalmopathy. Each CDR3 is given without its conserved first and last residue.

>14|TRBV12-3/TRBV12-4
ASSLAGLPRTDTQY
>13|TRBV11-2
ASSMTGGVAYEQY
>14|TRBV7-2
ASSEGHGRGYNEQF
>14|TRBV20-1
SNLRFSLYKNTEAF
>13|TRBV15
ATSRDRGIGGELF
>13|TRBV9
ASSEGQGVNYEQY
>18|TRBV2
ASSVPGLAGEISGANVLT
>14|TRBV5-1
ASSQEGDFSYNEQF
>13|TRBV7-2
ASSLAGGIYNEQF
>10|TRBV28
ASTLGGYEQY
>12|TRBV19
ARLHTSSYNEQF
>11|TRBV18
ASSPGENQPQH
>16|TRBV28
ASCYHRQVLHYASPLH
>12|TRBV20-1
SASSGLYNEKLF
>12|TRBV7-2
ASSSVTTNEKLF
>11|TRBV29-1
SGGQGLNYGYT
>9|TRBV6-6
ASSYGIEAF
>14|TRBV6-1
ASSLTGDPTNEKLF
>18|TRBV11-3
ASSLGSTDAWDAGTDTQY
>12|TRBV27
ASSSGQGNYGYT
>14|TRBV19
ASSWAQGASDYGYT
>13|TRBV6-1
ASSPPYVTTTEAF
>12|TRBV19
ASAVAGGSNEQF
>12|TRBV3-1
ASSGFRNTGELF
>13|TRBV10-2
ASSDGGGGTDTQY
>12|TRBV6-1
ASSLAGRGNEQF
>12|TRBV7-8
ASRATSGSGEQY
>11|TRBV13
ASSTGLTETQY
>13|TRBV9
ASSSRDTLTGELF
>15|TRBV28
ASSLTSAEKGGNTIY
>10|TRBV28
ASSSQYLGAF
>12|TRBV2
ASSDRWLDDEQY
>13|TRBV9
ASSVGLAGSNEQF
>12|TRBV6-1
ASSETGKGYGYT
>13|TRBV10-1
ASSEGRLGLAEQY
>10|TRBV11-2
ASSLGSGELF
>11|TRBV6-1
ASSVFELREQY
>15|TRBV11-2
ASSQTLAAPSYNEQF
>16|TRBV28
ASSFSPGLAGTGNEQF
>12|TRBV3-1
ASSPASLGDTQY
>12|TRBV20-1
SASRLAGSNEQF
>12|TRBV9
ASSVGQGNTEAF
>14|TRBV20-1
SARDKWIGDNTEAF
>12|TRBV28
ASSPGGYTDTQY
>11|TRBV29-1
SGKGQGGEKLF
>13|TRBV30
AWSVRAGMNTEAF
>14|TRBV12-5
ASGLDPTGYTGELF
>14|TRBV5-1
ASSLFPSDGGNTIY
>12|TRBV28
ASTPRGLSTEAF
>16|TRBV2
ASTRGRFLAGGTDTQY
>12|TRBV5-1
ASNLGQRTDTQY
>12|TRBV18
ASSPPGSSNEQF
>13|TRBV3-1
ASSHSGGTYNEQF
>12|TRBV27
ASSLSPSGGEQY
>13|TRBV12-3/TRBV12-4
ASSLTGAGADTRY
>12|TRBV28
ASSSLDTDYEQY
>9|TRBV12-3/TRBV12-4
ASSYRDEQF
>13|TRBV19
ASSIQAGGGYGYT
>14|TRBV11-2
ASSLAGLAGDYEQY
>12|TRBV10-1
ASSDGSGTYEQY